This T cell receptor beta chain was sequenced during a study of cytomegalovirus exposure and HLA in healthy donors. Unrecorded immune exposures were likely, despite nominal health at sampling. CDR1 and CDR2 (germline): SGHTA, FQGNSA. V trimming: 5 bases; J trimming: 4 bases; junction bases outside the gene matches: 6. The CDR3 extends over 14 amino acids. Use of 60 Vbeta and 13 Jbeta primers characterized the PCR. The method was immunoSEQ multiplex PCR; TCRdb's version includes in-frame clones alone and lacks a portion of them. The repertoire holds 100,000 to 150,000 clones, with 75% to 85% as singletons.

This TCR derives from a man aged 35 to 55 in good health and CMV-seronegative. The specimen sequenced was PBMCs. This chain connects TRBV7-2 to TRBJ2-5; 8 bases match TRBD1. The CDR3 DNA reads TGTGCCAGCAGCGTGGACAGGGCCGTAGAGACCCAGTACTTC. Translating it yields CASSVDRAVETQYF.